The 23 T cell receptor beta chains below come from one sample, sequenced in a study of radiotherapy plus CTLA-4 blockade in lung cancer (dated by TCRdb to the late 2010s). Library method: the immunoSEQ multiplex PCR assay. The table was pulled from immuneACCESS by TCRdb, which kept in-frame rearrangements only. Such tables lose some clones; where checked, under half of the loss comes from unresolved V genes, and the rest has no known cause. Present in this sample are tens of thousands of clones, roughly 63% of which were seen just once. Less than 20% of the sample goes to the ten largest clones. This sample comprised peripheral blood, obtained from a patient treated with radiotherapy plus ipilimumab. These receptors were collected from a human donor with non-small cell lung cancer who had a partial response to radiotherapy plus ipilimumab.

On this clone itself: Other DNA sequences in the sample encode the same CDR3. The chain uses TRBV5-6 and TRBJ2-5; perhaps TRBD1 as D (5 bases). CDR1 SGHDT and CDR2 YYEEEE come from the germline V gene. There are 14 residues in the CDR3. Trimming pared 2 bases from V and 5 bases from J, leaving 13 bases between. The CDR3 bases are TGTGCCAGCAGCTTATGGACATCGGGCGAGACCCAGTACTTC. Its translation is CASSLWTSGETQYF.

This clone was detected once. This chain connects TRBV5-6 to TRBJ1-1; no clear D gene. Germline loops: CDR1 SGHDT, CDR2 YYEEEE. With 4 bases removed from V and 6 bases from J, the gap between germline ends came to 7 bases. This CDR3 spans 11 amino acids. The chain's CDR3 is CASSRRAEAFF. The CDR3 DNA follows: TGTGCCAGCAGCCGCCGGGCTGAAGCTTTCTTT.

This clone was found once. The V gene is TRBV5-1, the J gene TRBJ1-1; TRBD1 might be the D (5 bases). CDR1 is SGHRS and CDR2 is YFSETQ in the germline V gene. V was pared by 4 bases and J by 1 base, with 8 bases between. The CDR3 loop spans 13 amino acids. The CDR3 DNA is TGCGCCAGCAGCCACGGACAGAACACTGAAGCTTTCTTT. It translates to CASSHGQNTEAFF.

The gene calls are TRBV7-3 and TRBJ2-1; TRBD2 agrees at 7 bases. Germline CDR1 SGHTA, CDR2 FQGTGA. V was pared by 3 bases and J by 8 bases, with 4 bases of the junction left unmatched. This CDR3 has 13 amino acids. The CDR3 loop is CASSFGGRHEQFF. In nucleotides, the CDR3 is TGTGCCAGCAGCTTCGGGGGGAGGCATGAGCAGTTCTTC.

The chain recombines TRBV9 with TRBJ1-1; no clear D. CDR1 is SGDLS and CDR2 is YYNGEE in the germline V gene. V gave up 3 bases and J gave up 0 bases, with 9 bases separating them. The CDR3 totals 14 residues. This chain's CDR3 is CASSAGRMNTEAFF. The CDR3 DNA follows: TGTGCCAGCAGCGCAGGCAGGATGAACACTGAAGCTTTCTTT. Complete variable domain (other parts from reference TRBV9 and TRBJ1-1): DSGVTQTPKHLITATGQRVTLRCSPRSGDLSVYWYQQSLDQGLQFLIQYYNGEERAKGNILERFSAQQFPDLHSELNLSSLELGDSALYFCASSAGRMNTEAFFGQGTRLTVV.

This clone was seen a few times. V usage is TRBV27 and J usage is TRBJ2-2, with 9 bases matching TRBD2. Germline CDR1 reads MNHEY; CDR2 reads SMNVEV (reference sequence). The CDR3 runs 17 residues. V lost 1 base, J lost 5 bases, and 8 bases stayed unmatched. CDR3 sequence: CASSLFAGGPWTGELFF. CDR3 coding DNA: TGTGCCAGCAGTTTATTTGCGGGAGGGCCGTGGACCGGGGAGCTGTTTTTT.

The V and J genes are TRBV4-2 and TRBJ2-2; D is unclear. Trimming pared 4 bases from V and 2 bases from J, leaving 8 bases between. Germline CDR1 and CDR2: LGHNA and YNFKEQ. The CDR3 loop spans 14 amino acids. The DNA for the CDR3 is TGTGCCAGCAGCCCGACTGTAAACACCGGGGAGCTGTTTTTT. It is translated as CASSPTVNTGELFF.

V gene TRBV11-2 combines with J gene TRBJ1-5; D gene uncertain. Between the trimmed V and J ends, which lost 3 bases and 4 bases, there was a span of 10 bases. Germline CDR1 and CDR2: SGHAT and FQNNGV. This CDR3 comprises 14 residues. In DNA form, the CDR3 reads TGTGCCAGCAGCTTGGCCGCGGGGAATCAGCCCCAGCATTTT. Protein sequence: CASSLAAGNQPQHF.

The V and J genes are TRBV11-2 and TRBJ1-1; D gene unclear. Germline V CDR1 and CDR2: SGHAT, FQNNGV. The ends were cut back, 6 bases at V and 3 bases at J, with 11 bases in the middle. The CDR3 is 13 amino acids. In DNA, the CDR3 is TGTGCCAGCAGTCCGCAGCGGGACACTGAAGCTTTCTTT. It is translated as CASSPQRDTEAFF.

The V call is TRBV6-1, the J call TRBJ1-2; 8 bases are a match to TRBD1. This CDR3 contains 15 residues. V trimming: 5 bases; J trimming: 4 bases; junction bases outside the gene matches: 9. The germline CDR1 and CDR2 sequences are MNHNS and SASEGT. The CDR3 protein is CASSLEGTGGYGYTF. CDR3 DNA sequence: TGTGCCAGCAGTCTAGAAGGTACAGGGGGCTATGGCTACACCTTC.

V gene TRBV2 combines with J gene TRBJ2-7; the D gene is possibly TRBD2 (5 bases). The ends were cut back, 8 bases at V and 0 bases at J, with 11 bases in the middle. The germline gives CDR1 SNHLY, CDR2 FYNNEI. The CDR3 contains 13 residues. The CDR3 bases are TGTGCCAGCTGGACTGGTCGCTCCTACGAGCAGTACTTC. Its translation: CASWTGRSYEQYF.

The J gene is TRBJ1-3, the V gene TRBV5-6; TRBD1 aligns across 10 bases. The V gene's germline CDR1 is SGHDT and CDR2 YYEEEE. The length of the CDR3 is 17 residues. V lost 0 bases, J lost 4 bases, and 7 bases stayed unmatched. As DNA, the CDR3 is TGTGCCAGCAGCTTGGTGTCTGGGACAGGGGTCGGAAACACCATATATTTT. Translated, it gives CASSLVSGTGVGNTIYF.

The chain has TRBV5-1 and TRBJ2-3, with TRBD1 matching 9 bases. Germline V lookup: CDR1 SGHRS, CDR2 YFSETQ. V was clipped by 4 bases and J by 2 bases; unmatched bases: 8. There are 16 residues in the CDR3. CDR3 amino acids: CASSRAGTGYTDTQYF. The CDR3 nucleotides read TGCGCCAGCAGCCGGGCCGGGACAGGGTACACAGATACGCAGTATTTT.

The chain recombines TRBV5-1 with TRBJ2-1; 12 positions agree with TRBD2. The CDR3 is 18 residues long. The V and J ends lost 4 bases and 6 bases, in that order; junction bases with no gene match: 14. CDR1 and CDR2 from the germline V gene are SGHRS and YFSETQ. CDR3 sequence reads: CASSPRRASGGEINEQFF. The CDR3 nucleotides are TGCGCCAGCAGCCCCCGGAGGGCTAGCGGGGGGGAGATCAATGAGCAGTTCTTC.

The V call is TRBV10-3, the J call TRBJ1-2; 7 bases agree with TRBD1. V was pared by 10 bases and J by 4 bases, with 9 bases of the junction left unmatched. Germline V gene data show CDR1 as ENHRY and CDR2 as SYGVKD. There are 13 residues in the CDR3. Here the CDR3 reads CATGDSLLYGYTF. Written as DNA, the CDR3 is TGTGCCACCGGGGACAGCCTCCTCTATGGCTACACCTTC.

The rearrangement uses TRBV29-1 and TRBJ2-7; 8 positions agree with TRBD1. Germline V CDR1 and CDR2: SQVTM, ANQGSEA. This CDR3 spans 14 amino acids. V shed 6 bases, J shed 2 bases, and the junction held 9 bases outside the gene matches. CDR3 in amino acids: CSVLGQGVTYEQYF. CDR3 DNA sequence: TGCAGCGTCCTTGGACAGGGTGTCACCTACGAGCAGTACTTC.

V and J are TRBV6-1 and TRBJ2-2, with 7 bases aligning to TRBD1. The trim removed 4 bases at V and 4 bases at J, leaving 3 bases unmatched. CDR3 length equals 14 residues. Germline V gives CDR1 MNHNS, CDR2 SASEGT. This CDR3 is CASSAPGGTGELFF. CDR3 DNA: TGTGCCAGCAGTGCACCAGGGGGCACCGGGGAGCTGTTTTTT.

The chain uses TRBV5-4 and TRBJ2-2; no definite D call. Trimming left V 4 bases short and J 6 bases short, with 10 bases between. The CDR3 runs to 13 residues. Germline lookup yields CDR1 SGHNT and CDR2 YYREEE (reference sequence). CDR3 in DNA: TGTGCCAGCAGCACTTTTAGTCCCGGGGAGCTGTTTTTT. This translates into CASSTFSPGELFF.

The V call is TRBV15, the J call TRBJ1-1; D remains ambiguous. The V gene lost 0 bases and the J gene lost 1 base, with 6 bases spanning the gap. This CDR3 spans 14 amino acids. Germline lookup yields CDR1 LNHNV and CDR2 YYDKDF (reference sequence). The CDR3 coding sequence is TGTGCCACCAGCAGAGACATTTCGAACACTGAAGCTTTCTTT. Amino acid sequence: CATSRDISNTEAFF.

This clone was seen only a few times. The J gene is TRBJ2-1, the V gene TRBV10-3; 8 bases map to TRBD2. CDR3 length: 19 residues. V lost 0 bases and J lost 0; bases outside the gene matches: 10. Germline V CDR1 and CDR2: ENHRY, SYGVKD. The CDR3 protein is CAISESYGGGTSSYNEQFF. In nucleotides, the CDR3 is TGTGCCATCAGTGAGTCGTATGGCGGGGGGACAAGCTCCTACAATGAGCAGTTCTTC.

This sequence joins TRBV6-5 and TRBJ2-7; 7 nucleotides agree with TRBD2. The CDR3 runs to 14 residues. V gave up 5 bases and J gave up 3 bases; unmatched junction bases: 7. From germline, CDR1 is MNHEY and CDR2 SVGAGI. The CDR3: CASSRTRGSYEQYF. The CDR3 DNA sequence: TGTGCCAGCAGTCGGACTAGGGGAAGCTACGAGCAGTACTTC.

The chain employs TRBV5-6 and TRBJ2-7, with a weak D call TRBD1 (5 bases). The V end was cut by 4 bases, the J end by 1 base, with 18 bases between. Germline loops: CDR1 SGHDT, CDR2 YYEEEE. CDR3 length equals 16 residues. The DNA for the CDR3 is TGTGCCAGCAGCCCCTTCGACAGAATGGATTCCTACGAGCAGTACTTC. It is translated as CASSPFDRMDSYEQYF.

The V and J genes are TRBV4-2 and TRBJ1-5; D is unclear. Between the trimmed V and J ends, which lost 0 bases and 5 bases, there was a span of 5 bases. This CDR3 spans 13 amino acids. The germline V gene encodes CDR1 LGHNA and CDR2 YNFKEQ. The CDR3, as DNA: TGTGCCAGCAGCCAAGATTTAGATCAGCCCCAGCATTTT. Residues: CASSQDLDQPQHF.